This entry lists 22 T cell receptor beta chains sequenced from one sample in a study of cytomegalovirus exposure and HLA in healthy donors. TCRdb's copy holds only in-frame clones and misses some; the assay was immunoSEQ multiplex PCR. This table has some 190,000 clones, approximately 89% appearing once. What was sequenced was PBMCs. Receptors were obtained from a man aged 30-40 years in good health and CMV-seropositive.

This sequence joins TRBV15 and TRBJ2-2, with 7 bases fitting TRBD1. Germline V gene sequence: CDR1 LNHNV, CDR2 YYDKDF (reference sequence). Trimming cost V 5 bases and J 4 bases; bases outside gene matches: 1. The CDR3 is 13 residues long. The CDR3 nucleotides read TGTGCCACCAGCCCAGGGGGCACCGGGGAGCTGTTTTTT. This translates into CATSPGGTGELFF.

The chain links TRBV19 to TRBJ1-1; 9 positions match TRBD1. This CDR3 is 14 amino acids long. Losses at the gene ends were 6 bases for V and 3 bases for J; bases not matched to a gene: 5. CDR1 and CDR2 (germline): LNHDA, SQIVND (reference sequence). Here the CDR3 reads CASRPRDRDTEAFF. In DNA form, the CDR3 reads TGTGCCAGTAGACCCCGGGACAGGGACACTGAAGCTTTCTTT.

A remark on this clone: Other DNA sequences from this sample encode an identical CDR3 as well. This chain connects TRBV5-6 to TRBJ2-7, with no clear D. This CDR3 comprises 12 residues. Germline-derived CDR1 and CDR2 are SGHDT and YYEEEE. V lost 0 bases and J lost 4, with 5 bases in between. The CDR3 bases are TGTGCCAGCAGCTTGGGCTTTTACGAGCAGTACTTC. Protein: CASSLGFYEQYF.

This chain uses TRBV5-1 with TRBJ2-3; D unresolved. Germline CDR1 is SGHRS and CDR2 is YFSETQ. Trimming left V 1 base short and J 2 bases short, with 5 bases between. This CDR3 has 13 residues. The CDR3 DNA is TGCGCCAGCAGCTTGTCCTTCACAGATACGCAGTATTTT. Translated, it gives CASSLSFTDTQYF.

The gene calls are TRBV7-7 and TRBJ2-5; no firm D call. V was trimmed by 1 base and J by 4 bases, leaving 10 bases between them. The CDR3 is 14 amino acids. The germline CDR1 and CDR2 sequences are SSHAT and FNYEAQ (reference sequence). CDR3 residues: CASSLGVGRETQYF. The CDR3 DNA reads TGTGCCAGCAGCTTAGGGGTCGGCAGAGAGACCCAGTACTTC. Looking up the rest from reference TRBV7-7 and TRBJ2-5 gives the full variable domain: GAGVSQSPRYKVTKRGQDVTLRCDPISSHATLYWYQQALGQGPEFLTYFNYEAQPDKSGLPSDRFSAERPEGSISTLTIQRTEQRDSAMYRCASSLGVGRETQYFGPGTRLLVL.

This sequence joins TRBV6-5 and TRBJ1-5, with D uncertain. The CDR3 has 15 residues. The germline V gene encodes CDR1 MNHEY and CDR2 SVGAGI. Deletions cut 8 bases from V and 8 bases from J, with 22 bases between. CDR3 residues: CASRRHADKVEPQHF. Written as DNA, the CDR3 is TGTGCCAGCCGAAGACACGCGGATAAGGTGGAGCCCCAGCATTTT.

The chain combines TRBV6-6 with TRBJ2-5, with 12 nucleotides matching TRBD2. Germline CDR1 reads MNHNY; CDR2 reads SVGAGI (reference sequence). The CDR3 has 15 amino acids. Trimming at V came to 8 bases and at J to 7 bases, leaving 11 bases not matched to a gene. The CDR3 nucleotides are TGTGCCAGCGGAACACTAGCGGGGGGTTCACGGACCCAGTACTTC. As protein: CASGTLAGGSRTQYF.

The rearrangement joins TRBV6-5 to TRBJ1-4, with D hard to call. V was pared by 8 bases and J by 7 bases, with 11 bases between. Per the germline V gene, CDR1 is MNHEY and CDR2 is SVGAGI. CDR3 length: 12 residues. The CDR3 region is CASLGPGEKLFF. The DNA for the CDR3 is TGTGCCAGCCTTGGACCTGGTGAAAAACTGTTTTTT.

The J gene is TRBJ1-1, the V gene TRBV27, with 11 bases lining up with TRBD1. V shed 2 bases and J 1 base; nucleotides not matched to a gene: 3. There are 16 residues in the CDR3. Germline V CDR1 and CDR2: MNHEY, SMNVEV (reference sequence). The CDR3 sequence is CASSLGTGGGNTEAFF. As DNA, the CDR3 is TGTGCCAGCAGTTTAGGGACAGGGGGAGGGAACACTGAAGCTTTCTTT.

The chain uses TRBV7-6 and TRBJ2-3; D is unresolved. V lost 3 bases, J lost 5 bases, and 12 bases lay in between. There are 14 residues in the CDR3. In germline, CDR1 is SGHVS, CDR2 FNYEAQ. The CDR3, as DNA: TGTGCCAGCAGCTTCTCAAGCCAGTTAGATACGCAGTATTTT. Its protein product is CASSFSSQLDTQYF.

The chain is built from TRBV11-2 and TRBJ2-7; TRBD1 might be the D (5 bases). CDR3 length: 15 residues. The V end lost 0 bases, the J end lost 1 base, and 10 bases lay between the germline ends. The V gene's germline CDR1 is SGHAT and CDR2 FQNNGV. The CDR3 is CASSLDWGFSYEQYF. CDR3 bases: TGTGCCAGCAGCTTAGATTGGGGCTTTTCCTACGAGCAGTACTTC.

V usage is TRBV7-2 and J usage is TRBJ1-6, with 7 bases matching TRBD1. CDR1 SGHTA and CDR2 FQGNSA come from the germline V gene. The CDR3 length is 15 residues. Trimming removed 5 bases from V and 8 bases from J; junction bases left unmatched: 9. The CDR3 DNA is TGTGCCAGCAGCCCACAGGGGATGCGGGATTCACCCCTCCACTTT. Its protein product is CASSPQGMRDSPLHF.

This chain connects TRBV9 to TRBJ2-3; tentative D call: TRBD2 (6 bases). The length of the CDR3 is 15 residues. Deletions cut 2 bases from V and 1 base from J, with 11 bases between. Germline V gene data show CDR1 as SGDLS and CDR2 as YYNGEE. The CDR3 region is CASSVGGLGTDTQYF. The CDR3 nucleotides are TGTGCCAGCAGCGTTGGGGGACTCGGCACAGATACGCAGTATTTT. Together with reference TRBV9 and TRBJ2-3, the CDR3 gives the full variable domain: DSGVTQTPKHLITATGQRVTLRCSPRSGDLSVYWYQQSLDQGLQFLIQYYNGEERAKGNILERFSAQQFPDLHSELNLSSLELGDSALYFCASSVGGLGTDTQYFGPGTRLTVL.

The genes are TRBV5-6 and TRBJ2-5; D unresolved. Looked up from germline, CDR1 is SGHDT and CDR2 is YYEEEE. Trimming removed 4 bases at V and 4 bases at J, with 5 bases between. The CDR3 is 11 amino acids. The CDR3 loop is CASSRRETQYF. Written as DNA, the CDR3 is TGTGCCAGCAGCCGACGAGAGACCCAGTACTTC.

This chain uses TRBV6-1 with TRBJ2-4; the match to TRBD1 covers 7 bases. Germline V gene lookup returns CDR1 MNHNS and CDR2 SASEGT. The V and J ends lost 3 bases and 0 bases, in that order; junction bases with no gene match: 2. The CDR3 runs 15 residues. CDR3 in DNA: TGTGCCAGCAGTGAGGGACAGTTAGCCAAAAACATTCAGTACTTC. Its translation: CASSEGQLAKNIQYF.

The chain employs TRBV6-4 and TRBJ2-3, with TRBD2 matching over 10 bases. CDR3 length: 15 residues. Germline V CDR1 and CDR2: MRHNA, SNTAGT. Losses at the gene ends were 5 bases for V and 4 bases for J; bases not matched to a gene: 6. The CDR3 nucleotides are TGTGCCAGCAGTAAGTCTAGCGGGGGAGCAGATACGCAGTATTTT. Protein product: CASSKSSGGADTQYF.

The rearrangement links TRBV7-6 to TRBJ1-3; no firm D call. CDR1 and CDR2 from the germline V gene are SGHVS and FNYEAQ. V lost 1 base and J lost 2, with 15 bases in between. The CDR3 is made up of 17 amino acids. CDR3 in amino acids: CASSLVAGPGTGNTIYF. The CDR3, as DNA: TGTGCCAGCAGCTTAGTTGCTGGACCTGGGACTGGAAACACCATATATTTT. Full variable domain (missing parts from reference TRBV7-6 and TRBJ1-3): GAGVSQSPRYKVTKRGQDVALRCDPISGHVSLYWYRQALGQGPEFLTYFNYEAQQDKSGLPNDRFSAERPEGSISTLTIQRTEQRDSAMYRCASSLVAGPGTGNTIYFGEGSWLTVV.

The V and J genes are TRBV7-3 and TRBJ2-7; no definite D call. Trimming took 1 base from V and 6 from J, leaving 13 bases between them. The germline V gene has CDR1 SGHTA and CDR2 FQGTGA. The CDR3 extends over 14 amino acids. In DNA form, the CDR3 reads TGTGCCAGCAGCTTAAGTGCTTCCCCCGCCGAGCAGTACTTC. Protein sequence: CASSLSASPAEQYF.

The V and J genes are TRBV5-1 and TRBJ2-1; possible D gene TRBD1, 6 bases. Deletions cut 3 bases from V and 0 bases from J, with 10 bases between. The CDR3 extends over 15 amino acids. Germline V gene data show CDR1 as SGHRS and CDR2 as YFSETQ. The CDR3 DNA reads TGCGCCAGCAGCTACACAGGGTTCTCCTACAATGAGCAGTTCTTC. Translated, it gives CASSYTGFSYNEQFF.

The rearrangement links TRBV2 to TRBJ2-1, with 10 bases that match TRBD2. CDR1 and CDR2 (germline): SNHLY, FYNNEI. The CDR3 spans 14 residues. V lost 3 bases, J lost 8 bases, and 4 bases stayed unmatched. The CDR3 region is CASSESGRAYEQFF. In DNA form, the CDR3 reads TGTGCCAGCAGTGAGAGCGGGAGGGCCTATGAGCAGTTCTTC.

The chain recombines TRBV10-2 with TRBJ2-3; D is perhaps TRBD1 (5 bases). V dropped 0 bases and J dropped 0 bases, with 7 bases sitting between them. The CDR3 spans 15 residues. Looked up from germline, CDR1 is WSHSY and CDR2 is SAAADI. CDR3 residues: CASSESGDSTDTQYF. CDR3 nucleotides: TGCGCCAGCAGTGAGTCAGGGGATAGCACAGATACGCAGTATTTT.

This chain uses TRBV15 with TRBJ2-3, with TRBD2 identical over 9 bases. Germline lookup yields CDR1 LNHNV and CDR2 YYDKDF (reference sequence). V shed 0 bases, J shed 2 bases, and the junction held 9 bases outside the gene matches. CDR3 length equals 18 residues. CDR3 sequence: CATSRDRPASGTTDTQYF. The CDR3 DNA follows: TGTGCCACCAGCAGAGATCGCCCAGCTAGCGGGACCACAGATACGCAGTATTTT.